The rows below give T cell receptor beta chains drawn from one sample of a study of regulatory T cells in long-lasting Graves disease. TCRdb redid the calling of the multiplex PCR reads with MiXCR, one entry per CDR3 protein. The repertoire holds some 200,000 distinct CDR3 sequences, with 15% to 20% as singletons. These same data were also listed under a study on T cells in Graves' hyperthyroidism and ophthalmopathy.

This sample comprised peripheral blood mononuclear cells (PBMCs), obtained at new diagnosis, from a patient treated with antithyroid drugs. Receptors originate from a woman aged 25 to 45 with Graves disease. Both conserved end residues are part of each CDR3. The D gene is left open where the match is weak. Only some rows state a clone size, as once, few, many or a class for expanded clones.

d_call j_call cdr3_length clone_size v_call cdr3_aa cdr3_nt
- TRBJ2-5 12 many TRBV15 CATSRDFRTQYF TGTGCCACCAGCAGAGATTTTCGGACCCAGTACTTC
- TRBJ1-6 14 - TRBV30 CASPALSGNSPLHF TGTGCCTCACCCGCGCTGTCGGGGAATTCACCCCTCCACTTT
- TRBJ1-1 15 many TRBV28 CASSFWGRRNTEAFF TGTGCCAGCAGTTTCTGGGGGCGGCGGAACACTGAAGCTTTCTTT
TRBD1 TRBJ1-1 14 few TRBV9 CASSASTGGEVAFF TGTGCCAGCAGCGCCTCGACAGGGGGAGAGGTAGCTTTCTTT
- TRBJ2-1 13 many TRBV11-3 CASRSRGHNEQFF TGTGCCAGCAGGAGCCGGGGCCACAATGAGCAGTTCTTC
- TRBJ2-2 17 - TRBV5-8 CASSRGTVVKNTGELFF TGTGCCAGCAGTCGCGGGACAGTGGTTAAAAACACCGGGGAGCTGTTTTTT
- TRBJ1-2 13 many TRBV19 CASSIAGSYGYTF TGTGCCAGTAGTATAGCAGGCTCCTATGGCTACACCTTC
TRBD1 TRBJ1-1 16 - TRBV28 CASTLPTGATARGAFF TGTGCCAGCACCCTACCGACAGGGGCTACAGCACGAGGAGCTTTCTTT
- TRBJ1-6 16 many TRBV27 CASRKSQGLDNSPLHF TGTGCCAGTCGCAAATCTCAGGGATTGGATAATTCACCCCTCCACTTT
- TRBJ1-6 16 many TRBV12-3/TRBV12-4 CASSGGVSSYNSPLHF TGTGCCAGCAGTGGGGGAGTTAGCTCCTATAATTCACCCCTCCACTTT
- TRBJ2-1 15 many TRBV6-1 CASTRGASTYGEQFF TGTGCCAGCACACGCGGGGCAAGTACTTACGGGGAGCAGTTCTTC
- TRBJ1-5 13 few TRBV30 CAWRGTSNQPQHF TGTGCCTGGAGGGGGACAAGCAATCAGCCCCAGCATTTT
TRBD2 TRBJ2-3 16 many TRBV7-6 CASSSEVAGGPDTQYF TGTGCCAGCAGCTCCGAAGTAGCGGGGGGACCAGATACGCAGTATTTT
- TRBJ2-7 13 few TRBV5-1 CASSLLTDQEQYF TGCGCCAGCAGCTTACTGACCGACCAAGAGCAGTACTTC
- TRBJ1-1 11 many TRBV28 CASPGQTEAFF TGTGCCAGCCCGGGGCAAACTGAAGCTTTCTTT
- TRBJ2-3 11 once TRBV7-2 CASSLFDTQYF TGTGCCAGCAGCTTATTTGATACGCAGTATTTT
- TRBJ1-1 16 many TRBV6-5 CASSYSRYALNTEAFF TGTGCCAGCAGTTACTCGAGATATGCCTTGAACACTGAAGCTTTCTTT
- TRBJ1-2 15 many TRBV28 CASSLGGLANYGYTF TGTGCCAGCAGTTTGGGGGGCCTAGCTAACTATGGCTACACCTTC
- TRBJ1-6 15 - TRBV5-1 CASSLAGLHNSPLHF TGCGCCAGCAGCTTGGCCGGACTTCATAATTCACCCCTCCACTTT
TRBD1 TRBJ1-5 15 many TRBV28 CASSLRQGAVQPQHF TGTGCCAGCAGTTTAAGGCAGGGGGCGGTTCAGCCCCAGCATTTT
- TRBJ2-4 16 - TRBV28 CASSLMGRTAKNIQYF TGTGCCAGCAGTTTAATGGGGAGAACAGCCAAAAACATTCAGTACTTC
- TRBJ1-2 12 many TRBV20-1 CSATSTVYGYTF TGCAGTGCTACCTCGACAGTCTATGGCTACACCTTC
- TRBJ2-3 15 few TRBV5-4 CASSPSQTSTDTQYF TGTGCCAGCAGCCCATCACAGACTAGCACAGATACGCAGTATTTT
TRBD1 TRBJ1-2 14 many TRBV2 CASGETGAFYGYTF TGTGCCAGCGGGGAGACAGGGGCCTTCTATGGCTACACCTTC
TRBD1 TRBJ1-4 15 many TRBV5-6 CASSALDRANEKLFF TGTGCCAGCAGCGCCCTTGACAGGGCTAATGAAAAACTGTTTTTT
- TRBJ2-1 17 many TRBV10-2 CASSETGNPSSYNEQFF TGCGCCAGCAGTGAGACAGGGAATCCCAGCTCCTACAATGAGCAGTTCTTC
TRBD2 TRBJ2-5 16 many TRBV7-2 CASSWARLAGEETQYF TGTGCCAGCAGCTGGGCGAGACTAGCGGGAGAAGAGACCCAGTACTTC
- TRBJ1-5 16 many TRBV12-3/TRBV12-4 CASSLRGYEGNQPQHF TGTGCCAGCAGTCTGAGGGGATACGAGGGCAATCAGCCCCAGCATTTT
TRBD2 TRBJ2-4 17 - TRBV20-1 CSASGTSGRWAKNIQYF TGCAGTGCTAGCGGGACTAGCGGGAGATGGGCCAAAAACATTCAGTACTTC
- TRBJ1-6 14 many TRBV9 CASSEGVYNSPLHF TGTGCCAGCAGCGAGGGGGTTTATAATTCACCCCTCCACTTT
- TRBJ1-1 12 many TRBV10-3 CAISGGETEAFF TGTGCCATCAGCGGAGGGGAGACTGAAGCTTTCTTT
- TRBJ1-2 17 many TRBV5-6 CASSGRDAFVWVNGYTF TGTGCCAGCAGCGGCCGGGACGCCTTTGTCTGGGTTAATGGCTACACCTTC
- TRBJ1-3 16 many TRBV20-1 CSARDRPGGPGNTIYF TGCAGTGCTAGAGATCGGCCCGGGGGACCTGGAAACACCATATATTTT
- TRBJ1-2 13 few TRBV6-1 CASSRTQNYGYAF TGTGCCAGCAGCCGTACTCAGAACTATGGCTACGCCTTC
TRBD1 TRBJ2-7 15 - TRBV18 CASSVSGTGSSEQYF TGTGCCAGCTCGGTATCCGGGACAGGGTCGAGCGAGCAGTACTTC
TRBD2 TRBJ2-7 13 many TRBV28 CASELGGLGEQYF TGTGCCAGCGAGTTGGGAGGGTTGGGCGAGCAGTACTTC
- TRBJ2-1 13 - TRBV20-1 CSATPPWRHEQFF TGCAGTGCTACACCCCCTTGGAGGCATGAGCAGTTCTTC
- TRBJ2-1 15 once TRBV7-8 CASSLVGALFDEQFF TGTGCCAGCAGCTTAGTGGGAGCCCTCTTCGATGAGCAGTTCTTC
- TRBJ2-2 15 few TRBV7-8 CASSLGRLLGGELFF TGTGCCAGCAGCTTAGGCCGCCTTCTAGGCGGGGAGCTGTTTTTT
TRBD2 TRBJ2-3 18 many TRBV20-1 CSAAPASGTSGWGDTQYF TGCAGTGCCGCGCCGGCCTCCGGGACTAGCGGCTGGGGAGATACGCAGTATTTT
- TRBJ1-5 15 many TRBV20-1 CSARDQSGRNQPQHF TGCAGTGCTAGAGATCAGTCCGGGCGCAATCAGCCCCAGCATTTT
- TRBJ2-1 13 many TRBV12-3/TRBV12-4 CASSLGWGEEQFF TGTGCCAGCAGTTTAGGGTGGGGGGAGGAGCAGTTCTTC
- TRBJ2-1 17 many TRBV3-1 CASSQGDIRSSYNEQFF TGTGCCAGCAGCCAGGGCGACATTAGGTCTTCCTACAATGAGCAGTTCTTC
TRBD2 TRBJ2-1 17 - TRBV12-3/TRBV12-4 CASSRPGLAGAYNEQFF TGTGCCAGCAGCAGGCCCGGACTAGCGGGGGCATACAATGAGCAGTTCTTC